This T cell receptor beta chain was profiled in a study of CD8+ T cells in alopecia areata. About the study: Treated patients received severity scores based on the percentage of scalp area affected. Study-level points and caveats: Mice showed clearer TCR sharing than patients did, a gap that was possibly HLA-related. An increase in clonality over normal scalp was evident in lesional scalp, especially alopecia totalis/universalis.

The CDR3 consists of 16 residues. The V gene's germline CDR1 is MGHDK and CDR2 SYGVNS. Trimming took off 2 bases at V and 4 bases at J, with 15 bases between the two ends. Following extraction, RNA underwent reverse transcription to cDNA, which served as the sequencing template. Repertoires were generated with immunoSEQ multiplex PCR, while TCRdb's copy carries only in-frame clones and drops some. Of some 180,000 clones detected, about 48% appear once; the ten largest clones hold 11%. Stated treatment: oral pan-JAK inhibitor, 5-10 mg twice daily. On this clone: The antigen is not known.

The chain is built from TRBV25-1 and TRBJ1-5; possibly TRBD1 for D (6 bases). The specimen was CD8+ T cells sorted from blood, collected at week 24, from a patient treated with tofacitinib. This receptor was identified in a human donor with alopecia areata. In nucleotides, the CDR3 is TGTGCCAGCAGTGAAACAGGGACCCTGGGGAATCAGCCCCAGCATTTT. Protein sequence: CASSETGTLGNQPQHF.